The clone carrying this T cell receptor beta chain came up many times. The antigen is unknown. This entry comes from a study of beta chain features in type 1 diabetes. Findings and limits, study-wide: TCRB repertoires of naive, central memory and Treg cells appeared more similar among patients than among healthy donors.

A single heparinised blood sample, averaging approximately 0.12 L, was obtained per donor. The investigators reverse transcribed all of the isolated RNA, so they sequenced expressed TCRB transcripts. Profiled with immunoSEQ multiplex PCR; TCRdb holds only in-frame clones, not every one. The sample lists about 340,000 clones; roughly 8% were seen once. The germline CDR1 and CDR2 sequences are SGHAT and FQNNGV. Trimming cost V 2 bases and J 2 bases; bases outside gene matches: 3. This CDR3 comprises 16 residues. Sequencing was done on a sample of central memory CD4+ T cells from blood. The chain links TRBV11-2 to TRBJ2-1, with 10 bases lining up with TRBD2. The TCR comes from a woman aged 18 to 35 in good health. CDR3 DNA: TGTGCCAGCAGCTTACTCAGCGGGAGGGCCTACAATGAGCAGTTCTTC. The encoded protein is CASSLLSGRAYNEQFF.